Shown below are 29 T cell receptor beta chains from a single sample sequenced in a study of control samples from healthy donors and cancer patients. Clones were sequenced by immunoSEQ multiplex PCR, and TCRdb holds only the in-frame ones, with some missing. Recorded for this sample: 150,000 to 200,000 clones. The sample consisted of blood. All receptors derive from a woman aged 30 to 39 in good health.

The genes are TRBV10-1 and TRBJ1-1; D gene ambiguous. Germline loops: CDR1 WNHNN, CDR2 SYGVQD (reference sequence). The CDR3 covers 15 residues. The V end lost 2 bases, the J end lost 0 bases, and 10 bases lay between the germline ends. CDR3 sequence: CASSEGSEVNTEAFF. CDR3 DNA: TGCGCCAGCAGTGAGGGGTCGGAGGTGAACACTGAAGCTTTCTTT.

The rearrangement joins TRBV4-1 to TRBJ1-5; 9 bases agree with TRBD1. Germline CDR1 reads MGHRA; CDR2 reads YSYEKL. CDR3 length equals 17 residues. Unmatched junction bases numbered 9, after V lost 2 bases and J lost 4 bases. The CDR3: CASSQNQRDRDNQPQHF. The CDR3, as DNA: TGCGCCAGCAGCCAAAACCAACGGGACAGGGATAATCAGCCCCAGCATTTT.

The chain joins TRBV27 to TRBJ2-1, with a tentative D call TRBD1 (6 bases). Per the germline V gene, CDR1 is MNHEY and CDR2 is SMNVEV (reference sequence). The V end lost 4 bases, the J end lost 3 bases, and 10 bases lay between the germline ends. The CDR3 has 14 residues. For the CDR3, the DNA is TGTGCCAGCAGTTGGGGGCAGAACTACAATGAGCAGTTCTTC. Encoded protein: CASSWGQNYNEQFF.

J is TRBJ1-6 and V is TRBV11-2; D unresolved. Germline V gene data show CDR1 as SGHAT and CDR2 as FQNNGV. V lost 6 bases and J 9 bases, leaving 15 bases between the germline ends. CDR3 length: 14 residues. Written as DNA, the CDR3 is TGTGCCAGCAGTAGTGGAGGTGCGTTTTCACCCCTCCACTTT. Translating it yields CASSSGGAFSPLHF. Variable domain in full (rest from reference TRBV11-2 and TRBJ1-6): EAGVAQSPRYKIIEKRQSVAFWCNPISGHATLYWYQQILGQGPKLLIQFQNNGVVDDSQLPKDRFSAERLKGVDSTLKIQPAKLEDSAVYLCASSSGGAFSPLHFGNGTRLTVT.

Written as DNA, the CDR3 is TGTGCCAGCAGTCGAGGGGGCCCAGGGCTTGGAAACACCATATATTTT. Its protein is CASSRGGPGLGNTIYF. The rearrangement uses TRBV6-6 and TRBJ1-3, with 7 bases lining up with TRBD1. Losses at the gene ends were 5 bases for V and 3 bases for J; bases not matched to a gene: 10. The CDR3 sequence is 16 residues long. Germline loops: CDR1 MNHNY, CDR2 SVGAGI (reference sequence).

This chain links TRBV7-9 with TRBJ1-4, with no clear D. Germline CDR1 and CDR2: SEHNR and FQNEAQ (reference sequence). The CDR3 length is 15 residues. V lost 7 bases and J lost 7, with 19 bases in between. CDR3 DNA: TGTGCCAGCATGCCGATGGCCGAATGGGGTGAAAAACTGTTTTTT. It encodes CASMPMAEWGEKLFF.

This chain joins TRBV5-6 and TRBJ1-5; D is perhaps TRBD1 (5 bases). The ends were cut back, 4 bases at V and 5 bases at J, with 13 bases in the middle. The length of the CDR3 is 14 residues. Germline V gene lookup returns CDR1 SGHDT and CDR2 YYEEEE. Written as DNA, the CDR3 is TGTGCCAGCAGCAGGGGAACAGGTTATCAGCCCCAGCATTTT. Translation gives CASSRGTGYQPQHF.

The gene calls are TRBV28 and TRBJ1-2; D not resolved. V shed 6 bases and J shed 0 bases, with 14 bases lying between them. The CDR3 length is 15 residues. Germline CDR1 MDHEN, CDR2 SYDVKM. CDR3 loop: CASRDGRRANYGYTF. The CDR3 coding sequence is TGTGCCAGCAGGGACGGCAGGCGAGCTAACTATGGCTACACCTTC.

This chain joins TRBV28 and TRBJ1-3; no firm D call. The CDR3 is 13 residues long. The V end lost 4 bases, the J end lost 11 bases, and 15 bases lay between the germline ends. Germline-derived CDR1 and CDR2 are MDHEN and SYDVKM. This chain's CDR3 is CASSSDTRRAIYF. The CDR3 DNA sequence: TGTGCCAGCAGTTCCGACACCCGGAGAGCCATATATTTT.

The CDR3 DNA reads as TGTGCCAGCAGTAGGACCGGGGAGGATGAGCAGTTCTTC. It codes for CASSRTGEDEQFF. This chain links TRBV6-5 with TRBJ2-1, with a possible D match to TRBD2 (6 bases). With 5 bases removed from V and 8 bases from J, the gap between germline ends came to 13 bases. The CDR3 is 13 amino acids. Germline lookup yields CDR1 MNHEY and CDR2 SVGAGI.

This rearrangement joins TRBV10-3 to TRBJ1-2, with no clear D. Looked up from germline, CDR1 is ENHRY and CDR2 is SYGVKD. With 7 bases removed from V and 3 bases from J, the gap between germline ends came to 12 bases. There are 13 residues in the CDR3. The CDR3 bases are TGTGCCATCACTGCTGTTGAGGACTATGGCTACACCTTC. As protein: CAITAVEDYGYTF.

The CDR3 sequence: CASSWDGYTYEQYF. The DNA of the CDR3 is TGTGCCAGCAGTTGGGACGGCTACACCTACGAGCAGTACTTC. The chain uses TRBV28 and TRBJ2-7, with D perhaps given as TRBD1 or TRBD2 (5 bases each). Looked up from germline, CDR1 is MDHEN and CDR2 is SYDVKM. This CDR3 region has 14 residues. Between the trimmed V and J ends, which lost 4 bases and 2 bases, there was a span of 12 bases.

The V call is TRBV10-2, the J call TRBJ1-1; 7 bases match TRBD1. The CDR3 extends over 15 amino acids. The V segment lost 7 bases and the J segment 1 base; nucleotides outside the gene matches: 9. Per the germline V gene, CDR1 is WSHSY and CDR2 is SAAADI. For the CDR3, the DNA is TGCGCCAGCAAGGTGGGGACAGTCCCGAACACTGAAGCTTTCTTT. Translation gives CASKVGTVPNTEAFF.

The genes are TRBV20-1 and TRBJ2-7, with a weak D call TRBD2 (6 bases). This CDR3 comprises 11 residues. Germline values: CDR1 DFQATT, CDR2 SNEGSKA (reference sequence). The CDR3 DNA sequence: TGCAGCCCCAGGCGGGACTACGAGCAGTACTTC. Translating it yields CSPRRDYEQYF.

CDR3 sequence (DNA): TGTGCCAGCAGCTTAGCCTCACTTAATTCACCCCTCCACTTT. It codes for CASSLASLNSPLHF. The chain joins TRBV7-9 to TRBJ1-6; D is unclear. The CDR3 consists of 14 residues. Germline V gene data show CDR1 as SEHNR and CDR2 as FQNEAQ (reference sequence). Trimming pared 0 bases from V and 6 bases from J, leaving 6 bases between. The whole variable domain, filled in from reference TRBV7-9 and TRBJ1-6, reads DTGVSQNPRHKITKRGQNVTFRCDPISEHNRLYWYRQTLGQGPEFLTYFQNEAQLEKSRLLSDRFSAERPKGSFSTLEIQRTEQGDSAMYLCASSLASLNSPLHFGNGTRLTVT.

The chain combines TRBV20-1 with TRBJ1-1; possible D gene TRBD1, 5 bases. V was clipped by 3 bases and J by 6 bases, with 20 bases between them. The CDR3 runs to 15 residues. Germline CDR1 is DFQATT and CDR2 is SNEGSKA (reference sequence). CDR3 loop: CSASYSGSGRAEAFF. DNA of the CDR3: TGCAGTGCTAGTTATTCAGGGTCGGGGAGGGCTGAAGCTTTCTTT.

The chain employs TRBV5-1 and TRBJ2-7; 15 bases match TRBD2. The V and J ends lost 1 base and 4 bases, in that order; junction bases with no gene match: 9. This CDR3 comprises 18 residues. Germline V gene lookup returns CDR1 SGHRS and CDR2 YFSETQ. The CDR3 DNA reads TGCGCCAGCAGCTTGCGGACTAGCGGGGGGGTACAATGGTACGAGCAGTACTTC. Translated: CASSLRTSGGVQWYEQYF.

The chain links TRBV15 to TRBJ1-5; maybe TRBD1 (5 bases). In germline, CDR1 is LNHNV, CDR2 YYDKDF (reference sequence). The V end lost 5 bases, the J end lost 4 bases, and 15 bases lay between the germline ends. This CDR3 is 15 amino acids long. DNA for the CDR3: TGTGCCACCAGCCCCGTGGGGGACCCGAATCAGCCCCAGCATTTT. Translation gives CATSPVGDPNQPQHF.

This rearrangement joins TRBV19 to TRBJ1-2; no clear D. The CDR3 runs 14 residues. Trimming removed 4 bases at V and 1 base at J, with 10 bases between. The germline V gene encodes CDR1 LNHDA and CDR2 SQIVND (reference sequence). The CDR3 DNA reads as TGTGCCAGTAGTAAACCCGCAGTTAACTATGGCTACACCTTC. As protein: CASSKPAVNYGYTF.

This chain joins TRBV5-1 and TRBJ2-1; no firm D call. The germline gives CDR1 SGHRS, CDR2 YFSETQ. Trimming took 1 base from V and 0 from J, leaving 5 bases between them. There are 14 residues in the CDR3. CDR3 coding DNA: TGCGCCAGCAGCTTGAAAGACTCCTACAATGAGCAGTTCTTC. Protein sequence: CASSLKDSYNEQFF.

This chain links TRBV4-1 with TRBJ1-1; a possible D gene is TRBD1 (5 bases). This CDR3 has 13 amino acids. V lost 0 bases and J 10 bases, leaving 12 bases between the germline ends. The germline gives CDR1 MGHRA, CDR2 YSYEKL. CDR3 coding DNA: TGCGCCAGCAGCCAAGATTTGGTGGGGGTAGCTTTCTTT. Its translation: CASSQDLVGVAFF.

The chain is built from TRBV6-6 and TRBJ1-1; the D gene is possibly TRBD1 (5 bases). Per the germline V gene, CDR1 is MNHNY and CDR2 is SVGAGI (reference sequence). The CDR3 has 17 amino acids. Deletions cut 5 bases from V and 0 bases from J, with 19 bases between. CDR3 in amino acids: CASSPTRGGGLNTEAFF. The CDR3 DNA follows: TGTGCCAGCAGTCCTACTCGAGGTGGGGGACTGAACACTGAAGCTTTCTTT.

V and J are TRBV6-5 and TRBJ2-5, with 7 bases matching TRBD2. The CDR3 covers 14 residues. Germline V CDR1 and CDR2: MNHEY, SVGAGI. V was clipped by 2 bases and J by 7 bases; unmatched bases: 7. Written as DNA, the CDR3 is TGTGCCAGCAGTTACGGGGGGGTGGAGGGGACCCAGTACTTC. Translation: CASSYGGVEGTQYF.

V and J are TRBV21-1 and TRBJ2-7; TRBD1 is the table's D call, not checked against the DNA. TRBV21-1 is a pseudogene. This CDR3 spans 15 amino acids. In DNA form, the CDR3 reads TGTGCCAGCAGCAAAGCTCAACAGGGCACCTACGAGCAGTACTTC. Translation: CASSKAQQGTYEQYF.

V usage is TRBV27 and J usage is TRBJ1-3; D gene ambiguous. V was clipped by 7 bases and J by 3 bases, with 4 bases between them. The CDR3 extends over 11 amino acids. The germline V gene encodes CDR1 MNHEY and CDR2 SMNVEV (reference sequence). The CDR3 DNA follows: TGTGCCAGCACCTTTGGAAACACCATATATTTT. Its translation: CASTFGNTIYF.

The chain carries TRBV6-5 and TRBJ2-3, with TRBD1 matching 10 bases. With V trimmed by 7 bases and J by 6 bases, 7 bases remained unmatched. The CDR3 is 14 amino acids. The germline gives CDR1 MNHEY, CDR2 SVGAGI. The CDR3 loop is CASNRDRGRDTQYF. CDR3 in DNA: TGTGCCAGCAACCGGGACAGGGGCCGGGATACGCAGTATTTT.

The J gene is TRBJ1-4, the V gene TRBV30; TRBD1 matches at 7 bases. V lost 2 bases, J lost 3 bases, and 9 bases stayed unmatched. The CDR3 has 16 amino acids. Germline loops: CDR1 GTSNPN, CDR2 SVGIG (reference sequence). The CDR3 DNA reads TGTGCCTGGAGTCCGCCAGGGGGGGGTGCTAATGAAAAACTGTTTTTT. As protein: CAWSPPGGGANEKLFF.

The chain links TRBV28 to TRBJ1-4; D gene ambiguous. The ends were cut back, 5 bases at V and 3 bases at J, with 13 bases in the middle. The CDR3 has 15 amino acids. The germline V gene has CDR1 MDHEN and CDR2 SYDVKM. For the CDR3, the DNA is TGTGCCAGCAGTCCCTTTGGGAGCCCTAATGAAAAACTGTTTTTT. It encodes CASSPFGSPNEKLFF.

This chain connects TRBV28 to TRBJ2-3; D might be TRBD2 (5 bases). The V gene's germline CDR1 is MDHEN and CDR2 SYDVKM. The V and J ends lost 4 bases and 2 bases respectively, with 13 bases between them. The CDR3 runs to 15 residues. The CDR3 region has the DNA TGTGCCAGCAGTTGGGAGCGAGCTTTCACAGATACGCAGTATTTT. Translation gives CASSWERAFTDTQYF. The full variable domain, in which reference TRBV28 and TRBJ2-3 provide the parts outside the CDR3, is DVKVTQSSRYLVKRTGEKVFLECVQDMDHENMFWYRQDPGLGLRLIYFSYDVKMKEKGDIPEGYSVSREKKERFSLILESASTNQTSMYLCASSWERAFTDTQYFGPGTRLTVL.